The next 4 T cell receptor beta chains were all read from a single sample in a study of T-cell memory formation after mild COVID-19. MiXCR was run by TCRdb on the 5' RACE reads, yielding one entry per CDR3 protein. Of 450,000 or so distinct CDR3 sequences listed, around 20% are singletons. Sequencing was done on a sample of PBMCs or a T cell subset sorted from them (not recorded which). Source of these receptors: an adult woman who had mild COVID-19 (a few samples of this study predate the infection). Cell type and time point are not known.

V and J are TRBV24-1 and TRBJ2-1; D unclear. Per the germline V gene, CDR1 is KGHDR and CDR2 is SFDVKD. The CDR3 sequence is 14 residues long. V was clipped by 3 bases and J by 6 bases, with 11 bases between them. The chain's CDR3 is CATSDKGRPNEQFF. In DNA form, the CDR3 reads TGTGCCACCAGTGATAAAGGTCGTCCCAATGAGCAGTTCTTC.

The sample holds a few counts of this clonotype. The CDR3 sequence is CSARDRASATSSYTQYF. CDR3 in DNA: TGCAGTGCTAGAGATCGGGCTAGCGCCACGAGCTCTTATACGCAGTATTTT. The rearrangement uses TRBV20-1 and TRBJ2-3; maybe TRBD2 (6 bases). The CDR3 covers 17 residues. Trimming removed 0 bases at V and 7 bases at J, with 23 bases between. From germline, CDR1 is DFQATT and CDR2 SNEGSKA (reference sequence).

The rearrangement uses TRBV29-1 and TRBJ2-4; D unresolved. The V end lost 7 bases, the J end lost 9 bases, and 25 bases lay between the germline ends. The CDR3 runs 15 residues. Germline values: CDR1 SQVTM, CDR2 ANQGSEA. Here the CDR3 DNA reads TGCAGCGCTCTCCCAACCGGGTCCCAAAAGGGCATTCAGTACTTC. Its protein product is CSALPTGSQKGIQYF.

This clonotype came up a few times. The chain has TRBV3-1 and TRBJ2-1; TRBD1 matches 7 bases. Germline CDR1 is LGHDT and CDR2 is YNNKEL (reference sequence). This CDR3 spans 15 amino acids. V dropped 4 bases and J dropped 8; count of bases not matched to a gene: 11. The CDR3 DNA reads TGTGCCAGCAGCCTAGACAGGGTTACGGAGCATGAGCAGTTCTTC. This sequence encodes CASSLDRVTEHEQFF.